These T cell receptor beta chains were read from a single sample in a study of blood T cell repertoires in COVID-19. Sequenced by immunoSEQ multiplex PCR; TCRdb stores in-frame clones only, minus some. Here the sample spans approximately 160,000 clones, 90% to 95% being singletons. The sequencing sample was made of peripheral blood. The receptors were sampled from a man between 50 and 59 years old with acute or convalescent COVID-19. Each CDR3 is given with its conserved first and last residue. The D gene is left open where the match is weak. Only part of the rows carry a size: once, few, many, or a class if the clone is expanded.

cdr3_aa: CASSLVSGQGRVYEQFF
cdr3_nt: TGTGCCAGCAGCTTAGTATCCGGACAGGGGCGCGTCTATGAGCAGTTCTTC
d_call: TRBD1
clone_size: NA
j_call: TRBJ2-1
v_call: TRBV7-2

cdr3_aa: CASSQDASGPDTQYF
cdr3_nt: TGTGCCAGCAGCCAAGACGCTAGCGGCCCAGATACGCAGTATTTT
d_call: TRBD2
clone_size: NA
j_call: TRBJ2-3
v_call: TRBV3-1/TRBV3-2

cdr3_aa: CASSLWSLVGYEQYF
cdr3_nt: TGTGCCAGCAGTTTATGGAGTCTGGTTGGCTACGAGCAGTACTTC
d_call: NA
clone_size: NA
j_call: TRBJ2-7
v_call: TRBV28

cdr3_aa: CASSQDGGAKNIQYF
cdr3_nt: TGCGCCAGCAGCCAAGATGGGGGGGCCAAAAACATTCAGTACTTC
d_call: NA
clone_size: once
j_call: TRBJ2-4
v_call: TRBV4-3

cdr3_aa: CASSQVSGQGYGYTF
cdr3_nt: TGTGCCAGCAGCCAAGTCTCGGGACAGGGATATGGCTACACCTTC
d_call: TRBD1
clone_size: NA
j_call: TRBJ1-2
v_call: TRBV14

cdr3_aa: CASSTGGSQPQHF
cdr3_nt: TGTGCCAGCAGCACAGGGGGAAGTCAGCCCCAGCATTTT
d_call: TRBD1
clone_size: NA
j_call: TRBJ1-5
v_call: TRBV12-3/TRBV12-4

cdr3_aa: CASSPSGQGLNGYTF
cdr3_nt: TGTGCCAGCAGCCCATCGGGACAGGGGTTAAATGGCTACACCTTC
d_call: TRBD1
clone_size: once
j_call: TRBJ1-2
v_call: TRBV7-2

cdr3_aa: CASSLVTSDYNEQFF
cdr3_nt: TGTGCCAGCAGCTTAGTGACTAGCGATTACAATGAGCAGTTCTTC
d_call: TRBD2
clone_size: NA
j_call: TRBJ2-1
v_call: TRBV7-3

cdr3_aa: CASSFSNTIYF
cdr3_nt: TGTGCCAGCAGCTTCTCAAACACCATATATTTT
d_call: NA
clone_size: NA
j_call: TRBJ1-3
v_call: TRBV11-2

cdr3_aa: CAISESAASFSLPYEQYF
cdr3_nt: TGTGCCATCAGTGAGTCGGCGGCTAGCTTCTCCCTACCCTACGAGCAGTACTTC
d_call: NA
clone_size: NA
j_call: TRBJ2-7
v_call: TRBV10-3

cdr3_aa: CASSLADRSSYEQYF
cdr3_nt: TGCGCCAGCAGCTTGGCGGACAGGTCCAGCTACGAGCAGTACTTC
d_call: TRBD1
clone_size: NA
j_call: TRBJ2-7
v_call: TRBV5-1

cdr3_aa: CASSRVIGGRYEQYF
cdr3_nt: TGTGCCAGCAGTCGAGTTATCGGGGGGCGCTACGAGCAGTACTTC
d_call: NA
clone_size: NA
j_call: TRBJ2-7
v_call: TRBV27

cdr3_aa: CASSLDGREGLDTQYF
cdr3_nt: TGTGCCAGCAGCTTAGATGGGCGGGAGGGCCTGGATACGCAGTATTTT
d_call: TRBD2
clone_size: NA
j_call: TRBJ2-3
v_call: TRBV11-2

cdr3_aa: CASRGRAGEGEQYF
cdr3_nt: TGTGCCAGCAGGGGAAGGGCAGGGGAGGGCGAGCAGTACTTC
d_call: NA
clone_size: once
j_call: TRBJ2-7
v_call: TRBV11-2

cdr3_aa: CASSQGGILGTQYF
cdr3_nt: TGTGCCAGCAGCCAGGGAGGTATTCTTGGGACCCAGTACTTC
d_call: NA
clone_size: NA
j_call: TRBJ2-5
v_call: TRBV3-1/TRBV3-2

cdr3_aa: CASSFRGEAYEQYF
cdr3_nt: TGTGCCAGCAGTTTTAGGGGTGAGGCCTACGAGCAGTACTTC
d_call: NA
clone_size: NA
j_call: TRBJ2-7
v_call: TRBV27

cdr3_aa: CASSLSDSHNEQFF
cdr3_nt: TGTGCCAGCAGTCTCTCGGACAGTCACAATGAGCAGTTCTTC
d_call: NA
clone_size: NA
j_call: TRBJ2-1
v_call: TRBV27

cdr3_aa: CASSDLTGSSEAFF
cdr3_nt: TGTGCCAGCAGTGACCTGACAGGGTCTAGTGAAGCTTTCTTT
d_call: TRBD1
clone_size: NA
j_call: TRBJ1-1
v_call: TRBV6-2/TRBV6-3

cdr3_aa: CATRGSGVTEAFF
cdr3_nt: TGTGCCACCAGGGGGTCAGGGGTCACTGAAGCTTTCTTT
d_call: NA
clone_size: NA
j_call: TRBJ1-1
v_call: TRBV24-1

cdr3_aa: CASSTGLAGTDTQYF
cdr3_nt: TGCGCCAGCAGTACCGGACTAGCGGGAACAGATACGCAGTATTTT
d_call: TRBD2
clone_size: once
j_call: TRBJ2-3
v_call: TRBV5-1

cdr3_aa: CASSLDRGDTQYF
cdr3_nt: TGTGCCAGCAGCTTGGACAGGGGAGATACGCAGTATTTT
d_call: TRBD1
clone_size: NA
j_call: TRBJ2-3
v_call: TRBV7-9

cdr3_aa: CASSFRPGSNQPQHF
cdr3_nt: TGTGCCAGCAGTTTTCGGCCGGGTAGCAATCAGCCCCAGCATTTT
d_call: NA
clone_size: NA
j_call: TRBJ1-5
v_call: TRBV28

cdr3_aa: CASSLPYSNEQFF
cdr3_nt: TGTGCCAGCAGCCTCCCTTACTCCAATGAGCAGTTCTTC
d_call: NA
clone_size: NA
j_call: TRBJ2-1
v_call: TRBV7-9

cdr3_aa: CASSERGAGQGANNEQFF
cdr3_nt: TGTGCCAGCAGTGAAAGGGGGGCCGGACAGGGAGCCAACAATGAGCAGTTCTTC
d_call: TRBD1
clone_size: NA
j_call: TRBJ2-1
v_call: TRBV2

cdr3_aa: CASSGTGAQILNQPQHF
cdr3_nt: TGTGCCAGCAGTGGTACAGGTGCCCAAATCCTGAATCAGCCCCAGCATTTT
d_call: NA
clone_size: NA
j_call: TRBJ1-5
v_call: TRBV6-1

cdr3_aa: CSVPGYTEAFF
cdr3_nt: TGCAGTGTGCCGGGTTACACTGAAGCTTTCTTT
d_call: NA
clone_size: NA
j_call: TRBJ1-1
v_call: TRBV20-1

cdr3_aa: CASSRDRGNTGELFF
cdr3_nt: TGTGCCAGTAGTAGGGACAGGGGGAACACCGGGGAGCTGTTTTTT
d_call: TRBD1
clone_size: NA
j_call: TRBJ2-2
v_call: TRBV19

cdr3_aa: CSASSGFDQPQHF
cdr3_nt: TGCAGTGCTAGTTCGGGATTCGATCAGCCCCAGCATTTT
d_call: NA
clone_size: NA
j_call: TRBJ1-5
v_call: TRBV20-1

cdr3_aa: CASSPQGLAGGSEQFF
cdr3_nt: TGTGCCAGCAGTCCACAGGGACTAGCGGGAGGATCGGAGCAGTTCTTC
d_call: TRBD2
clone_size: NA
j_call: TRBJ2-1
v_call: TRBV27

cdr3_aa: CASSFAASGWSEQFF
cdr3_nt: TGCGCCAGCAGCTTTGCGGCTAGCGGGTGGAGCGAGCAGTTCTTC
d_call: TRBD2
clone_size: NA
j_call: TRBJ2-1
v_call: TRBV5-1

cdr3_aa: CASSLASGGHGEQFF
cdr3_nt: TGTGCCAGCAGCTTAGCCAGCGGGGGGCACGGTGAGCAGTTCTTC
d_call: TRBD2
clone_size: NA
j_call: TRBJ2-1
v_call: TRBV7-2

cdr3_aa: CASSFRDRGRNEQFF
cdr3_nt: TGTGCCAGCAGTTTCCGGGACAGGGGGCGGAATGAGCAGTTCTTC
d_call: TRBD1
clone_size: NA
j_call: TRBJ2-1
v_call: TRBV27

cdr3_aa: CASSHETAYNEQFF
cdr3_nt: TGTGCCAGCAGCCACGAGACAGCCTACAATGAGCAGTTCTTC
d_call: NA
clone_size: NA
j_call: TRBJ2-1
v_call: TRBV7-9

cdr3_aa: CASSPQGDGNQPQHF
cdr3_nt: TGTGCCAGCAGCCCCCAAGGGGATGGCAATCAGCCCCAGCATTTT
d_call: NA
clone_size: NA
j_call: TRBJ1-5
v_call: TRBV7-9

cdr3_aa: CASSTEGAHTEAFF
cdr3_nt: TGTGCCAGCAGCACAGAGGGGGCGCACACTGAAGCTTTCTTT
d_call: TRBD1
clone_size: few
j_call: TRBJ1-1
v_call: TRBV28

cdr3_aa: CASSLLTGNTIYF
cdr3_nt: TGTGCCAGCAGCCTCCTAACGGGAAACACCATATATTTT
d_call: NA
clone_size: NA
j_call: TRBJ1-3
v_call: TRBV7-9

cdr3_aa: CASTTLGRAERGYTF
cdr3_nt: TGTGCCAGCACCACTTTAGGTAGGGCCGAGCGGGGCTACACCTTC
d_call: NA
clone_size: NA
j_call: TRBJ1-2
v_call: TRBV28

cdr3_aa: CASRTDRGLAGYTF
cdr3_nt: TGTGCCAGCAGGACGGACAGGGGACTTGCTGGCTACACCTTC
d_call: TRBD1
clone_size: NA
j_call: TRBJ1-2
v_call: TRBV27

cdr3_aa: CAWSRRGGNSPLHF
cdr3_nt: TGTGCCTGGAGTAGGAGGGGAGGTAATTCACCCCTCCACTTT
d_call: NA
clone_size: NA
j_call: TRBJ1-6
v_call: TRBV30

cdr3_aa: CASSSGLAGGDEQFF
cdr3_nt: TGCGCCAGCAGCTCGGGACTAGCGGGAGGGGATGAGCAGTTCTTC
d_call: TRBD2
clone_size: NA
j_call: TRBJ2-1
v_call: TRBV5-1

cdr3_aa: CASRVPGLAGNEQFF
cdr3_nt: TGTGCCAGCAGGGTACCGGGACTAGCGGGTAATGAGCAGTTCTTC
d_call: TRBD2
clone_size: NA
j_call: TRBJ2-1
v_call: TRBV28

cdr3_aa: CATSVGQGGSYEQYF
cdr3_nt: TGTGCCACCAGCGTAGGACAGGGCGGCTCCTACGAGCAGTACTTC
d_call: TRBD1
clone_size: NA
j_call: TRBJ2-7
v_call: TRBV15

cdr3_aa: CAWIRRAGAMGGYTF
cdr3_nt: TGTGCCTGGATCCGTCGGGCAGGGGCAATGGGAGGCTACACCTTC
d_call: NA
clone_size: NA
j_call: TRBJ1-2
v_call: TRBV30

cdr3_aa: CAWSGQQETQYF
cdr3_nt: TGTGCCTGGTCGGGACAGCAAGAGACCCAGTACTTC
d_call: TRBD1
clone_size: NA
j_call: TRBJ2-5
v_call: TRBV30

cdr3_aa: CASQRGGSETQYF
cdr3_nt: TGTGCCAGCCAGCGGGGGGGTTCCGAGACCCAGTACTTC
d_call: TRBD2
clone_size: NA
j_call: TRBJ2-5
v_call: TRBV28

cdr3_aa: CASTRLAGGSYNEQFF
cdr3_nt: TGTGCCAGTACCAGACTAGCGGGAGGCTCCTACAATGAGCAGTTCTTC
d_call: TRBD2
clone_size: once
j_call: TRBJ2-1
v_call: TRBV19

cdr3_aa: CASSLRPTGAYGYTF
cdr3_nt: TGTGCCAGCAGTTTACGGCCGACAGGGGCCTATGGCTACACCTTC
d_call: TRBD1
clone_size: NA
j_call: TRBJ1-2
v_call: TRBV27

cdr3_aa: CASSIEGLGVNSPLHF
cdr3_nt: TGTGCCAGTAGTATAGAGGGTTTAGGGGTTAATTCACCCCTCCACTTT
d_call: NA
clone_size: NA
j_call: TRBJ1-6
v_call: TRBV19

cdr3_aa: CASSPLAGRNIQYF
cdr3_nt: TGTGCCAGCAGTCCCTTAGCCGGGAGAAACATTCAGTACTTC
d_call: NA
clone_size: NA
j_call: TRBJ2-4
v_call: TRBV6-1

cdr3_aa: CASSPGWGGSTDTQYF
cdr3_nt: TGTGCCAGCAGCCCTGGGTGGGGAGGGAGCACAGATACGCAGTATTTT
d_call: TRBD2
clone_size: NA
j_call: TRBJ2-3
v_call: TRBV4-2

cdr3_aa: CASSQGGANQPQHF
cdr3_nt: TGTGCCAGCAGCCAAGGGGGAGCCAATCAGCCCCAGCATTTT
d_call: NA
clone_size: NA
j_call: TRBJ1-5
v_call: TRBV4-2

cdr3_aa: CASSEPGSRNQPQHF
cdr3_nt: TGCGCCAGCAGTGAGCCGGGATCGCGCAATCAGCCCCAGCATTTT
d_call: NA
clone_size: NA
j_call: TRBJ1-5
v_call: TRBV10-2

cdr3_aa: CASSLYGPRGSRNTIYF
cdr3_nt: TGTGCCAGCAGTTTATATGGCCCGAGAGGGTCTAGAAACACCATATATTTT
d_call: NA
clone_size: NA
j_call: TRBJ1-3
v_call: TRBV27